This T cell receptor beta chain was captured by sequencing in a study of T cells in Graves' hyperthyroidism and ophthalmopathy. Germline V gene sequence: CDR1 SQVTM, CDR2 ANQGSEA. The CDR3 runs to 14 residues. Losses at the gene ends were 6 bases for V and 2 bases for J; bases not matched to a gene: 7. This clonotype has only a few counts. Its antigen is not identified. Findings and caveats of the study: Ophthalmopathy onset followed model prediction by a median about seven months. Among thyroid clonotypes expanded above 0.001, most also appeared in blood.

Any patient presenting with uncontrolled infection, other autoimmune disease, pregnancy or lactation was left out. Clinical symptoms, serum thyroxine and TRAb, thyroid ultrasound and orbital computed tomography were used for the diagnoses. Amplified TCR beta CDR3 regions came from RNA transcripts. The primer set for the first-round RT-PCR of the TCR CDR3 was HTBI. One entry per CDR3 protein results from TCRdb running MiXCR on the multiplex PCR reads. The sample includes hundreds of thousands of distinct CDR3 sequences, approximately 42% seen only once; the top ten take less than 8.5%. The chain carries TRBV29-1 and TRBJ1-2, with 9 bases fitting TRBD1. The source material was peripheral blood or thyroid tissue (not recorded which). The TCR was taken from an adult man with Graves' disease, either hyperthyroidism or ophthalmopathy (not recorded which). In DNA, the CDR3 is TGCAGCGTATTACAGGGGGCTTCGAACTATGGCTACACCTTC. Protein product: CSVLQGASNYGYTF.